This record covers a single T cell receptor beta chain. V lost 8 bases and J 8 bases, leaving 18 bases between the germline ends. Per the germline V gene, CDR1 is GTSNPN and CDR2 is SVGIG (reference sequence). The CDR3 has 12 amino acids. The PCR ran on 60 Vbeta and 13 Jbeta primers. Here immunoSEQ multiplex PCR was the method, and the copy in TCRdb shows in-frame clones only, minus some. The repertoire consists of some 40,000 clones, with over 70% occurring once and the leading ten covering around 3%. The sample comes from a study of cytomegalovirus exposure and HLA in healthy donors. J is TRBJ1-2 and V is TRBV30; the D gene is possibly TRBD1 (5 bases). This sequence was found in a man aged 50 or older in good health and CMV-seronegative. What was sequenced was PBMCs. CDR3 region: CAGPGFLQGYTF. The CDR3 DNA is TGTGCCGGACCAGGGTTCCTCCAAGGCTACACCTTC.